This T cell receptor beta chain was sequenced in a study of lymphopenia after photon versus proton radiotherapy. Findings and limits, study-wide: Under photons, naive T cells and diversity fell while effector/memory populations rose.

As to this clone: Its target is unknown.

CDR1 is WNHNN and CDR2 is SYGVQD in the germline V gene (reference sequence). Trimming cost V 2 bases and J 4 bases; bases outside gene matches: 4. The CDR3 is made up of 16 amino acids. The table came from immunoSEQ multiplex PCR; TCRdb's copy has only in-frame clones and leaves some out. Among 15,000 to 20,000 clones, 85% to 90% were seen once, and the ten largest hold roughly 11%. This sequence originates from a man between 65 and 85 years old with pancreatic cancer. V gene TRBV10-1 combines with J gene TRBJ1-6; 8 nucleotides match TRBD1. Here the sequenced sample was peripheral blood, taken from a patient treated with proton-based radiotherapy. In DNA, the CDR3 is TGCGCCAGCAGTGAGGGGACAGGAGAGTATAATTCACCCCTCCACTTT. Its protein product is CASSEGTGEYNSPLHF.